This T cell receptor (beta chain) was found in a study of blood T cell repertoires in COVID-19. Study-level background: Sites in the United States, Italy and Spain provided acute and convalescent COVID-19 samples. Sources were T cells, B-cell-depleted T cells, or PBMCs; the material itself was cDNA or gDNA.

Study processing details: It was from reference gene primer amplification that nucleated cell counts were estimated. Some clones are missing from TCRdb's copy, which holds only in-frame ones; the method was immunoSEQ multiplex PCR. V and J calls and clone size are given by that table; D and trimming were obtained from the DNA. The profile covers 45,000 to 55,000 clones, with 84% appearing a single time and around 1.5% taken by the ten largest. The J segment lost 11 bases and the V segment lost 6 bases, leaving 7 bases of the junction unmatched. Germline V lookup: CDR1 LGHNA, CDR2 YNFKEQ. This CDR3 spans 12 amino acids.

The specimen sequenced was peripheral blood. This receptor was taken from a man between 50 and 59 years old with acute or convalescent COVID-19. V and J are TRBV4-2 and TRBJ1-1, with 9 bases aligning to TRBD1. The CDR3 sequence: CASSRTGDEAFF. CDR3 nucleotides: TGTGCCAGCAGTCGGACAGGGGATGAGGCTTTCTTT.